Following are 31 T cell receptor beta chains from one sample sequenced in a study of vaccination effects on CD4 cells after COVID-19. These TCRs' antigens remain unknown. Scientists isolated CD4+ T cells after a roughly 9-day culture period ended. The vaccine given was either BNT162b2 or mRNA-1273, in two doses. Here immunoSEQ multiplex PCR was the method, and the copy in TCRdb shows in-frame clones only, minus some. Of some 69,000 clones detected, roughly 73% appear once; the ten largest clones hold about 2.5%. The sample here was CD4+ T cells from PBMCs cultured without peptide, taken after COVID-19 vaccination. Receptors originate from a human donor who received a COVID-19 vaccine.

This clone was seen a handful of times. The chain uses TRBV2 and TRBJ1-5, with D unresolved. In germline, CDR1 is SNHLY, CDR2 FYNNEI. The V and J ends lost 5 bases and 0 bases respectively, with 5 bases between them. CDR3 size: 13 residues. CDR3 coding DNA: TGTGCCAGCAGTAGGGTTAGCAATCAGCCCCAGCATTTT. It encodes CASSRVSNQPQHF.

The rearrangement uses TRBV28 and TRBJ1-6; D remains unclear. The CDR3 has 14 residues. CDR1 and CDR2 (germline): MDHEN, SYDVKM. Trimming took 6 bases from V and 9 from J, leaving 15 bases between them. Here the CDR3 reads CASRLPSSGSPLHF. CDR3 nucleotides: TGTGCCAGCAGATTACCCTCCTCGGGTTCACCCCTCCACTTT.

This sequence joins TRBV7-9 and TRBJ2-3; D is uncertain. The CDR3 runs to 11 residues. The V gene lost 7 bases and the J gene lost 2 bases, with 4 bases spanning the gap. Germline-derived CDR1 and CDR2 are SEHNR and FQNEAQ (reference sequence). The CDR3, as DNA: TGTGCCAGCACCCTCACAGATACGCAGTATTTT. Translated, it gives CASTLTDTQYF.

This chain links TRBV6-5 with TRBJ2-1, with a weak D call TRBD1 (6 bases). The V end was cut by 7 bases, the J end by 5 bases, with 9 bases between. CDR1 MNHEY and CDR2 SVGAGI come from the germline V gene. The CDR3 runs to 12 residues. CDR3 protein: CASKRGNNEQFF. DNA of the CDR3: TGTGCCAGCAAAAGGGGGAACAATGAGCAGTTCTTC.

The chain combines TRBV6-5 with TRBJ1-1; D is ambiguous. Deletions cut 4 bases from V and 1 base from J, with 7 bases between. This CDR3 is 13 amino acids long. The germline V gene has CDR1 MNHEY and CDR2 SVGAGI. The CDR3 DNA follows: TGTGCCAGCAGTTCAATAAGGAACACTGAAGCTTTCTTT. This translates into CASSSIRNTEAFF.

The chain employs TRBV25-1 and TRBJ2-5, with 8 bases lining up with TRBD1. This CDR3 has 14 residues. The V gene end was trimmed by 4 bases and the J gene end by 5 bases; junction bases not matched to a gene: 6. Germline assignment: CDR1 MGHDK and CDR2 SYGVNS. In DNA form, the CDR3 reads TGTGCCAGCAGTGGACTGACAGGGGTGGAGACCCAGTACTTC. This encodes CASSGLTGVETQYF. The full variable domain, its missing parts supplied by reference TRBV25-1 and TRBJ2-5, is EADIYQTPRYLVIGTGKKITLECSQTMGHDKMYWYQQDPGMELHLIHYSYGVNSTEKGDLSSESTVSRIRTEHFPLTLESARPSHTSQYLCASSGLTGVETQYFGPGTRLLVL.

The chain joins TRBV10-2 to TRBJ1-2; TRBD1 might be the D (6 bases). V dropped 3 bases and J dropped 1 base, with 12 bases sitting between them. Germline V gene data show CDR1 as WSHSY and CDR2 as SAAADI. The CDR3 has 15 amino acids. The CDR3 region has the DNA TGCGCCAGCAGTGATCAGGGGACCATTAACTATGGCTACACCTTC. This codes for CASSDQGTINYGYTF.

The chain is built from TRBV7-2 and TRBJ2-1; 9 bases are a match to TRBD2. The CDR3 is made up of 15 amino acids. Germline V gene data show CDR1 as SGHTA and CDR2 as FQGNSA. V shed 2 bases and J 5 bases; nucleotides not matched to a gene: 4. CDR3 region: CASSLLGLAHNEQFF. In DNA, the CDR3 is TGTGCCAGCAGCTTACTGGGACTAGCCCACAATGAGCAGTTCTTC.

The count of this clone is one. CDR3 sequence (DNA): TGTGCCAGCAGTCGGCAGGACCCCTGGGTC. This gives the protein CASSRQDPWV. The chain uses TRBV27 and TRBJ2-7; D is unresolved. Germline CDR1 reads MNHEY; CDR2 reads SMNVEV (reference sequence). This CDR3 comprises 10 residues.

The V call is TRBV30, the J call TRBJ2-1, with no clear D. V was clipped by 1 base and J by 0 bases, with 10 bases between them. Germline loops: CDR1 GTSNPN, CDR2 SVGIG (reference sequence). This CDR3 has 15 residues. The CDR3 nucleotides read TGTGCCTGGAGTGGGATTTTGAGCTCCTACAATGAGCAGTTCTTC. Protein sequence: CAWSGILSSYNEQFF.

The rearrangement links TRBV3-1 (or the pseudogene TRBV3-2) to TRBJ1-1; D might be TRBD1 (6 bases). Between the trimmed V and J ends, which lost 1 base and 3 bases, there was a span of 18 bases. CDR3 length equals 17 residues. CDR1 is LGHDT and CDR2 is YNNKEL in the germline V gene (reference sequence). CDR3 nucleotide sequence: TGTGCCAGCAGCCAAGTTGTTCCCTTTGCAGGGGACACTGAAGCTTTCTTT. It specifies CASSQVVPFAGDTEAFF.

This sequence joins TRBV19 and TRBJ1-5; possibly TRBD1 for D (5 bases). CDR3 size: 13 residues. The V end was cut by 10 bases, the J end by 7 bases, with 17 bases between. Germline assignment: CDR1 LNHDA and CDR2 SQIVND (reference sequence). Here the CDR3 DNA reads TGTGCCACCAGGACGGGGGATTGGCAGCCCCAGCATTTT. It encodes CATRTGDWQPQHF.

This clone has more than one count but fewer than ten. CDR3 in amino acids: CATLPGRERNTEAFF. DNA for the CDR3: TGTGCCACCCTTCCCGGGAGGGAAAGAAACACTGAAGCTTTCTTT. V and J are TRBV19 and TRBJ1-1; D unclear. V shed 10 bases and J shed 2 bases, with 20 bases lying between them. This CDR3 region has 15 residues. Germline V gives CDR1 LNHDA, CDR2 SQIVND (reference sequence). The full variable domain, rest sourced from reference TRBV19 and TRBJ1-1, is DGGITQSPKYLFRKEGQNVTLSCEQNLNHDAMYWYRQDPGQGLRLIYYSQIVNDFQKGDIAEGYSVSREKKESFPLTVTSAQKNPTAFYLCATLPGRERNTEAFFGQGTRLTVV.

The chain's CDR3 is CASSYSLFDRGYRFSPLHF. CDR3 sequence (DNA): TGTGCCAGCAGTTACTCACTTTTCGACAGGGGATACCGTTTTTCACCCCTCCACTTT. The rearrangement uses TRBV6-2 or TRBV6-3 and TRBJ1-6, with 8 nucleotides matching TRBD1. CDR3 size: 19 residues. Trimming removed 0 bases from V and 9 bases from J; junction bases left unmatched: 16. Germline V gene sequence: CDR1 MNHEY, CDR2 SVGEGT.

The V and J genes are TRBV6-1 and TRBJ2-1; TRBD2 matches 15 bases. Trimming removed 4 bases from V and 4 bases from J; junction bases left unmatched: 2. Germline V gene lookup returns CDR1 MNHNS and CDR2 SASEGT. This CDR3 spans 16 amino acids. The CDR3 DNA reads as TGTGCCAGCAGTGGGGGACTAGCGGGAGGATACAATGAGCAGTTCTTC. Its protein product is CASSGGLAGGYNEQFF.

The chain combines TRBV28 with TRBJ1-1; D unclear. Germline V gene lookup returns CDR1 MDHEN and CDR2 SYDVKM. Trimming removed 3 bases from V and 0 bases from J, with 11 bases in between. This CDR3 has 15 amino acids. The CDR3 here is CASSFRRPLNTEAFF. CDR3 nucleotide sequence: TGTGCCAGCAGTTTTCGGAGACCCTTGAACACTGAAGCTTTCTTT.

The rearrangement uses TRBV5-4 and TRBJ1-1; D remains ambiguous. Per germline, CDR1 SGHNT and CDR2 YYREEE (reference sequence). Trimming took off 0 bases at V and 3 bases at J, with 6 bases between the two ends. The CDR3 covers 13 residues. The CDR3 loop reads CASSLAPDTEAFF. The CDR3 region has the DNA TGTGCCAGCAGCTTGGCCCCTGACACTGAAGCTTTCTTT. Full variable domain (outside the CDR3, taken from reference TRBV5-4 and TRBJ1-1): ETGVTQSPTHLIKTRGQQVTLRCSSQSGHNTVSWYQQALGQGPQFIFQYYREEENGRGNFPPRFSGLQFPNYSSELNVNALELDDSALYLCASSLAPDTEAFFGQGTRLTVV.

The V call is TRBV5-1, the J call TRBJ2-7; D not resolved. This CDR3 has 15 amino acids. V gave up 5 bases and J gave up 0 bases, with 15 bases separating them. Germline V gene lookup returns CDR1 SGHRS and CDR2 YFSETQ. Here the CDR3 reads CASSFGRLHSYEQYV. Here the CDR3 DNA reads TGCGCCAGCAGTTTTGGTAGGTTACACTCCTACGAGCAGTACGTC.

This chain uses TRBV5-6 with TRBJ1-4; D uncertain. Trimming removed 4 bases from V and 4 bases from J, with 11 bases in between. The CDR3 consists of 14 residues. CDR1 is SGHDT, CDR2 YYEEEE, per germline. The CDR3 DNA reads TGTGCCAGCAGCCAGACGGTGGATAATGAAAAACTGTTTTTT. Encoded protein: CASSQTVDNEKLFF. Combining the CDR3 with reference TRBV5-6 and TRBJ1-4 gives the whole variable domain DAGVTQSPTHLIKTRGQQVTLRCSPKSGHDTVSWYQQALGQGPQFIFQYYEEEERQRGNFPDRFSGHQFPNYSSELNVNALLLGDSALYLCASSQTVDNEKLFFGSGTQLSVL.

This clone was recorded once. The chain carries TRBV9 and TRBJ2-2, with TRBD2 identical over 10 bases. Germline CDR1 reads SGDLS; CDR2 reads YYNGEE. V gave up 0 bases and J gave up 1 base; unmatched junction bases: 3. CDR3 length: 17 amino acids. CDR3 residues: CASSVGPSGGNTGELFF. The CDR3 DNA reads as TGTGCCAGCAGCGTAGGTCCTAGCGGGGGGAACACCGGGGAGCTGTTTTTT.

This sequence joins TRBV7-8 and TRBJ2-1; the D is unclear. Germline CDR1 reads SGHVS; CDR2 reads FQNEAQ. Trimming removed 3 bases from V and 7 bases from J, with 13 bases in between. The CDR3 is 14 amino acids. In DNA, the CDR3 is TGTGCCAGCAGCTTTATAAAACTTCTTAATGAGCAGTTCTTC. Translating gives CASSFIKLLNEQFF. Drawing the rest from reference TRBV7-8 and TRBJ2-1, the complete variable domain is GAGVSQSPRYKVAKRGQDVALRCDPISGHVSLFWYQQALGQGPEFLTYFQNEAQLDKSGLPSDRFFAERPEGSVSTLKIQRTQQEDSAVYLCASSFIKLLNEQFFGPGTRLTVL.

This clone came up once. The rearrangement uses TRBV6-5 and TRBJ1-1, with D possibly being TRBD1 (6 bases). In germline, CDR1 is MNHEY, CDR2 SVGAGI. The CDR3 runs 13 residues. The ends were cut back, 8 bases at V and 1 base at J, with 11 bases in the middle. CDR3 loop: CASGSTGNTEAFF. The CDR3 DNA sequence: TGTGCCAGCGGGTCGACAGGGAACACTGAAGCTTTCTTT.

CDR3 residues: CASSSTVHNSPLHF. DNA of the CDR3: TGTGCCAGCAGCTCGACAGTCCATAATTCACCCCTCCACTTT. V gene TRBV5-4 combines with J gene TRBJ1-6; D is possibly TRBD1 (5 bases). V was cut by 3 bases and J by 5 bases, with 9 bases left in between. Germline V gives CDR1 SGHNT, CDR2 YYREEE (reference sequence). The CDR3 runs 14 residues.

The CDR3 loop reads CASSLGNKYTEAFF. The DNA of the CDR3 is TGCGCCAGCAGCTTGGGGAACAAATACACTGAAGCTTTCTTT. The V gene is TRBV5-1, the J gene TRBJ1-1; no clear D gene. The CDR3 runs 14 residues. Germline CDR1 and CDR2: SGHRS and YFSETQ. The germline V and J ends were trimmed by 0 bases and 3 bases, with 9 bases remaining between them.

This chain connects TRBV6-1 to TRBJ1-1, with D unclear. V was shortened by 2 bases and J by 1 base, with 11 bases between the two germline ends. CDR1 is MNHNS and CDR2 is SASEGT in the germline V gene. The CDR3 runs to 15 residues. The CDR3 nucleotides are TGTGCCAGCAGTGAAAGGCCGGGTGCGAACACTGAAGCTTTCTTT. Translated: CASSERPGANTEAFF.

The chain uses TRBV29-1 and TRBJ2-3, with a weak D call TRBD1 (6 bases). Trimming removed 3 bases from V and 2 bases from J, with 15 bases in between. The germline gives CDR1 SQVTM, CDR2 ANQGSEA. The CDR3 loop spans 15 amino acids. Here the CDR3 DNA reads TGCAGCGTTGACCGGCTAGCAGGGGCCACAGATACGCAGTATTTT. Translating gives CSVDRLAGATDTQYF.

The gene calls are TRBV2 and TRBJ2-1; 12 bases agree with TRBD2. The CDR3 has 15 amino acids. The trim removed 4 bases at V and 5 bases at J, leaving 3 bases unmatched. Germline V lookup: CDR1 SNHLY, CDR2 FYNNEI. This chain's CDR3 is CASSVTSGGNNEQFF. The CDR3 DNA follows: TGTGCCAGCAGTGTGACTAGCGGGGGCAACAATGAGCAGTTCTTC.

This chain connects TRBV29-1 to TRBJ1-2; 9 bases map to TRBD1. Losses at the gene ends were 3 bases for V and 5 bases for J; bases not matched to a gene: 10. Germline lookup yields CDR1 SQVTM and CDR2 ANQGSEA. This CDR3 is 15 amino acids long. CDR3 in DNA: TGCAGCGTTGAGGAGACAGGGGGTTTCACATATGGCTACACCTTC. The encoded protein is CSVEETGGFTYGYTF.

The genes are TRBV5-5 and TRBJ2-7; 9 bases map to TRBD1. Germline CDR1 reads SGHKS; CDR2 reads YYEKEE (reference sequence). Trimming at V came to 2 bases and at J to 3 bases, leaving 6 bases not matched to a gene. This CDR3 spans 15 amino acids. The chain's CDR3 is CASSFTGTGSYEQYV. The CDR3 DNA sequence: TGTGCCAGCAGCTTTACCGGGACAGGGAGCTACGAGCAGTACGTC.

The rearrangement uses TRBV5-8 and TRBJ1-5, with 10 bases aligning to TRBD1. After removal of 3 bases from V and 4 bases from J, the junction contained 1 base not matched to a gene. The germline V gene has CDR1 SGHTS and CDR2 YDEGEE. The CDR3 is made up of 14 amino acids. The CDR3 DNA reads TGTGCCAGCAGCTGGGGACAGGGGAATCAGCCCCAGCATTTT. As protein: CASSWGQGNQPQHF.

V usage is TRBV19 and J usage is TRBJ1-1; 7 positions agree with TRBD1. The length of the CDR3 is 16 residues. The V gene end was trimmed by 1 base and the J gene end by 10 bases; junction bases not matched to a gene: 15. Germline-derived CDR1 and CDR2 are LNHDA and SQIVND (reference sequence). CDR3 protein: CASSIVRRDRVSSAFF. The CDR3 DNA is TGTGCCAGTAGTATAGTTAGAAGGGACAGAGTCTCGTCAGCTTTCTTT.